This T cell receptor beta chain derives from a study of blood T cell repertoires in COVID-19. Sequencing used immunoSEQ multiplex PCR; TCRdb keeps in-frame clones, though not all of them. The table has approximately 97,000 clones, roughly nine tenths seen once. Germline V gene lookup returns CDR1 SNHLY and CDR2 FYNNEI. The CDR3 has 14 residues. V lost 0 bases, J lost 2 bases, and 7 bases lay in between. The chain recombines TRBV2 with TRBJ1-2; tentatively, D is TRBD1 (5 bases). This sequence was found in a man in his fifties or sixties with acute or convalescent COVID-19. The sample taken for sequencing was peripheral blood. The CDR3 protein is CASSEAPGNYGYTF. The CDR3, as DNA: TGTGCCAGCAGTGAAGCCCCAGGGAACTATGGCTACACCTTC.